A single sample is the source of the 10 T cell receptor beta chains below, sequenced in a study of shared clonotypes between healthy human individuals. This table comes from immunoSEQ multiplex PCR, and its TCRdb copy is limited to in-frame clones, with some not included. This table has over 2 million clones, roughly 95% appearing once. What was sequenced was naive CD4+ T cells sorted from blood. The sample's subset: CD45RA+ positively selected. These receptors were collected from a man between 18 and 35 years old in good health.

J is TRBJ2-7 and V is TRBV29-1; 10 bases agree with TRBD2. Per germline, CDR1 SQVTM and CDR2 ANQGSEA. CDR3 length: 15 residues. V was clipped by 5 bases and J by 3 bases; unmatched bases: 10. CDR3 bases: TGCAGCGTTCATGGACTAGCGGTGAACTTCTACGAGCAGTACTTC. Translating it yields CSVHGLAVNFYEQYF.

This chain joins TRBV2 and TRBJ1-1; D remains unclear. Per the germline V gene, CDR1 is SNHLY and CDR2 is FYNNEI. With 6 bases removed from V and 0 bases from J, the gap between germline ends came to 8 bases. The CDR3 length is 13 residues. The CDR3 bases are TGTGCCAGCAGGAGACATGTGAACACTGAAGCTTTCTTT. Protein sequence: CASRRHVNTEAFF.

CDR3 sequence: CASSLRGRSLYNEQFF. CDR3 nucleotide sequence: TGTGCCAGCAGCTTGAGGGGCCGAAGCCTCTACAATGAGCAGTTCTTC. The chain combines TRBV5-6 with TRBJ2-1; maybe TRBD1 (5 bases). From germline, CDR1 is SGHDT and CDR2 YYEEEE. The CDR3 sequence is 16 residues long. Deletions cut 1 base from V and 3 bases from J, with 14 bases between.

The chain links TRBV4-1 to TRBJ1-2; TRBD1 is a possible D gene (5 bases). V lost 4 bases and J 2 bases, leaving 14 bases between the germline ends. This CDR3 spans 15 amino acids. The germline CDR1 and CDR2 sequences are MGHRA and YSYEKL. CDR3 nucleotide sequence: TGCGCCAGCAGCCCCATCAGGGCTCAGAACTATGGCTACACCTTC. The encoded protein is CASSPIRAQNYGYTF.

The chain recombines TRBV2 with TRBJ1-2; 7 bases agree with TRBD1. The germline CDR1 and CDR2 sequences are SNHLY and FYNNEI. The trim removed 5 bases at V and 14 bases at J, leaving 14 bases unmatched. The CDR3 totals 13 residues. The CDR3 spells CASSSAGTVNPTF. In DNA form, the CDR3 reads TGTGCCAGCAGTAGTGCCGGGACAGTTAATCCAACCTTC. Based on the CDR3 plus reference TRBV2 and TRBJ1-2, the full variable domain is EPEVTQTPSHQVTQMGQEVILRCVPISNHLYFYWYRQILGQKVEFLVSFYNNEISEKSEIFDDQFSVERPDGSNFTLKIRSTKLEDSAMYFCASSSAGTVNPTFGSGTRLTVV.

This chain links TRBV7-9 with TRBJ1-4, with D possibly TRBD1 on 5 matching bases. V gave up 4 bases and J gave up 12 bases, with 12 bases separating them. The V gene's germline CDR1 is SEHNR and CDR2 FQNEAQ (reference sequence). The CDR3 extends over 12 amino acids. CDR3 coding DNA: TGTGCCAGCAGCTCGGGACTCAAACAACTGTTTTTT. Protein product: CASSSGLKQLFF.

The rearrangement links TRBV9 to TRBJ2-5; 7 bases match TRBD2. The assigned J gene may be wrong: the sequence end matches TRBJ2-7 better. Germline-derived CDR1 and CDR2 are SGDLS and YYNGEE. The length of the CDR3 is 14 residues. Here the CDR3 reads CASSNGGRSYEQYF. CDR3 DNA sequence: TGTGCCAGCAGCAACGGGGGGAGGTCCTACGAGCAGTACTTC.

The CDR3 DNA is TGCGCCAGCAGCTTGTCAGGGCTGGGGGGCACAGATACGCAGTATTTT. This codes for CASSLSGLGGTDTQYF. The J gene is TRBJ2-3, the V gene TRBV5-1, with D possibly called TRBD1 or TRBD2 (5 bases each). CDR3 length: 16 amino acids. V lost 1 base and J 1 base, leaving 13 bases between the germline ends. Germline CDR1 is SGHRS and CDR2 is YFSETQ. Looking up the rest from reference TRBV5-1 and TRBJ2-3 gives the full variable domain: KAGVTQTPRYLIKTRGQQVTLSCSPISGHRSVSWYQQTPGQGLQFLFEYFSETQRNKGNFPGRFSGRQFSNSRSEMNVSTLELGDSALYLCASSLSGLGGTDTQYFGPGTRLTVL.

The chain recombines TRBV19 with TRBJ2-3; 8 nucleotides match TRBD1. With V trimmed by 6 bases and J by 6 bases, 8 bases remained unmatched. This CDR3 comprises 14 residues. The germline V gene has CDR1 LNHDA and CDR2 SQIVND (reference sequence). The CDR3, as DNA: TGTGCCAGTAGAAAGCAGGGGGCGGCGGATACGCAGTATTTT. It yields the protein CASRKQGAADTQYF.

This clone was seen just once. The chain recombines TRBV30 with TRBJ1-6; D unresolved. CDR1 and CDR2 from the germline V gene are GTSNPN and SVGIG (reference sequence). The CDR3 spans 15 residues. The CDR3 DNA reads TGTGCTAGTCAGTTCGGGGATTCCTATAATTCACCCCTCCACTTT. Translating it yields CASQFGDSYNSPLHF.